The 11 T cell receptor beta chains listed next were all sequenced from one sample in a study of blood T cell repertoires in COVID-19. Clones were read by immunoSEQ multiplex PCR, and TCRdb kept only the in-frame ones, dropping some. The sample yields 70,000 to 80,000 clones, approximately 85% seen once. The sequenced sample was peripheral blood. These receptor sequences come from an elderly woman with active or convalescent COVID-19.

The CDR3, as DNA: TGTGCCAGCAGTTTTTGGAGGGCGAACACCGGGGAGCTGTTTTTT. This encodes CASSFWRANTGELFF. This chain joins TRBV28 and TRBJ2-2; D perhaps matches TRBD2 (6 bases). The CDR3 is 15 residues long. V lost 3 bases and J 0 bases, leaving 8 bases between the germline ends. The germline gives CDR1 MDHEN, CDR2 SYDVKM. Full variable domain (outside the CDR3, taken from reference TRBV28 and TRBJ2-2): DVKVTQSSRYLVKRTGEKVFLECVQDMDHENMFWYRQDPGLGLRLIYFSYDVKMKEKGDIPEGYSVSREKKERFSLILESASTNQTSMYLCASSFWRANTGELFFGEGSRLTVL.

J is TRBJ2-2 and V is TRBV5-4; 7 bases are shared with TRBD2. Germline V gives CDR1 SGHNT, CDR2 YYREEE (reference sequence). The CDR3 covers 16 residues. The junction had 7 bases not matched to a gene; V was cut back by 3 bases and J by 2 bases. CDR3 in amino acids: CASSWWGGGNTGELFF. DNA of the CDR3: TGTGCCAGCAGCTGGTGGGGCGGGGGAAACACCGGGGAGCTGTTTTTT.

This chain joins TRBV11-2 and TRBJ1-1; possible D gene TRBD1, 5 bases. Germline V CDR1 and CDR2: SGHAT, FQNNGV. This CDR3 has 16 residues. V lost 4 bases and J lost 4, with 19 bases in between. CDR3 in amino acids: CASSSPVGRGSTEAFF. The CDR3 nucleotides are TGTGCCAGCAGCTCTCCCGTGGGAAGGGGATCCACTGAAGCTTTCTTT.

The chain employs TRBV7-2 and TRBJ1-5; 9 positions match TRBD1. V was clipped by 4 bases and J by 5 bases; unmatched bases: 6. The germline CDR1 and CDR2 sequences are SGHTA and FQGNSA. This CDR3 is 15 amino acids long. Written as DNA, the CDR3 is TGTGCCAGCAGCTCCCGGACAGGGGCCGATCAGCCCCAGCATTTT. Translated: CASSSRTGADQPQHF. The full variable domain, in which reference TRBV7-2 and TRBJ1-5 provide the parts outside the CDR3, is GAGVSQSPSNKVTEKGKDVELRCDPISGHTALYWYRQSLGQGLEFLIYFQGNSAPDKSGLPSDRFSAERTGGSVSTLTIQRTQQEDSAVYLCASSSRTGADQPQHFGDGTRLSIL.

J is TRBJ1-3 and V is TRBV6-5; maybe TRBD1 (5 bases). The V end was cut by 2 bases, the J end by 0 bases, with 8 bases between. Germline-derived CDR1 and CDR2 are MNHEY and SVGAGI. The CDR3 is 15 residues long. CDR3 sequence: CASSYGRDSGNTIYF. The CDR3 DNA reads TGTGCCAGCAGTTACGGCAGGGACTCTGGAAACACCATATATTTT.

The genes are TRBV29-1 and TRBJ1-2; TRBD1 is a possible D gene (5 bases). The CDR3 runs to 12 residues. Trimming left V 7 bases short and J 5 bases short, with 14 bases between. Germline assignment: CDR1 SQVTM and CDR2 ANQGSEA. DNA for the CDR3: TGCAGCGGCGGACAACAGTCTTATGGCTACACCTTC. Its protein product is CSGGQQSYGYTF.

This clone was observed a single time. The chain carries TRBV19 and TRBJ1-4, with 7 bases identical to TRBD1. This CDR3 comprises 16 residues. Germline V gene sequence: CDR1 LNHDA, CDR2 SQIVND (reference sequence). J was trimmed by 8 bases and V by 0 bases; bases with no gene match: 9. CDR3 in DNA: TGTGCCAGTAGTATAGATAGCCGGACAGGACCAGAAAAACTGTTTTTT. Its translation: CASSIDSRTGPEKLFF. The full variable domain, in which reference TRBV19 and TRBJ1-4 provide the parts outside the CDR3, is DGGITQSPKYLFRKEGQNVTLSCEQNLNHDAMYWYRQDPGQGLRLIYYSQIVNDFQKGDIAEGYSVSREKKESFPLTVTSAQKNPTAFYLCASSIDSRTGPEKLFFGSGTQLSVL.

The chain uses TRBV3-1 (or the pseudogene TRBV3-2) and TRBJ2-2; D unresolved. Trimming removed 9 bases from V and 7 bases from J, with 12 bases in between. CDR3 size: 12 residues. Germline values: CDR1 LGHDT, CDR2 YNNKEL (reference sequence). CDR3: CASNNRGGELFF. The CDR3 bases are TGTGCCAGTAACAACCGTGGCGGGGAGCTGTTTTTT.

The table lists this clone with a few counts. The same CDR3 also results from other DNA sequences found in this sample. This sequence joins TRBV14 and TRBJ2-7; possibly TRBD2 for D (7 bases). The V and J ends lost 5 bases and 4 bases respectively, with 9 bases between them. In germline, CDR1 is SGHDN, CDR2 FVKESK. The CDR3 has 12 residues. As DNA, the CDR3 is TGTGCCAGCAGCAAGGGGGGGTACGAGCAGTACTTC. Its translation: CASSKGGYEQYF.

The chain recombines TRBV28 with TRBJ2-2, with D possibly being TRBD2 (6 bases). Trimming cost V 3 bases and J 7 bases, with 12 bases left between them. The CDR3 sequence is 14 residues long. Germline V gives CDR1 MDHEN, CDR2 SYDVKM. The CDR3 sequence is CASSFGSRGGELFF. The CDR3, as DNA: TGTGCCAGCAGTTTCGGGAGCCGGGGCGGGGAGCTGTTTTTT.

The chain employs TRBV2 and TRBJ2-5, with unresolved D. Germline V gene sequence: CDR1 SNHLY, CDR2 FYNNEI. Deletions cut 6 bases from V and 2 bases from J, with 10 bases between. The CDR3 spans 13 residues. The CDR3 here is CASSRLPQETQYF. In DNA form, the CDR3 reads TGTGCCAGCAGCAGGTTACCACAAGAGACCCAGTACTTC.